A selection of T cell receptor beta chains follows, all from one sample in a study of identical twins. TCRdb reprocessed the 5' RACE reads with MiXCR, giving one entry per CDR3 protein. Of 250,000 or so distinct CDR3 sequences in the sample, 6% to 8% are singletons; the top ten hold roughly 5.4%. This sample also belongs to another study, concerning yellow fever vaccine responses in identical twins.

Source material: CD8+ T cells sorted from blood. The origin of the receptors is a woman aged 18-29 years in good health. CDR3s include the opening cysteine and the closing phenylalanine or tryptophan. Fields, in order: clone size, J gene, V gene, D gene, CDR3 protein, CDR3 DNA. A D gene is named only where the DNA matches it firmly. The size field is filled for only some rows; it gives once, few, many or a size class.

many TRBJ2-1 TRBV24-1 TRBD2 CATSDRTSGMDEQFF TGTGCCACCAGTGATCGGACTAGCGGGATGGATGAGCAGTTCTTC
. TRBJ2-5 TRBV20-1 TRBD2 CSARDEGGVETQYF TGCAGTGCTAGAGATGAGGGAGGGGTCGAGACCCAGTACTTC
many TRBJ2-1 TRBV10-3 TRBD1 CASTVQGISSDEQFF TGTGCCAGCACCGTACAGGGGATTTCATCCGATGAGCAGTTCTTC
many TRBJ2-2 TRBV11-1 TRBD2 CASSWTSGRAELKTGELFF TGTGCCAGCAGCTGGACTAGCGGGAGGGCCGAACTGAAAACCGGGGAGCTGTTTTTT
many TRBJ1-1 TRBV4-1 . CASSQEGRIRENTEAFF TGCGCCAGCAGCCAAGAAGGGCGCATTCGGGAGAACACTGAAGCTTTCTTT
. TRBJ1-6 TRBV6-1 . CASSPGLNYNSPLHF TGTGCCAGCAGCCCTGGTCTCAATTATAATTCACCCCTCCACTTT
few TRBJ2-3 TRBV13 TRBD2 CASTLLAGGITDTQYF TGTGCCAGCACCCTACTAGCGGGGGGGATTACAGATACGCAGTATTTT
. TRBJ2-1 TRBV7-8 TRBD2 CASSLSGTSGSHEQFF TGTGCCAGCAGCTTAAGCGGGACTAGCGGGAGCCATGAGCAGTTCTTC
few TRBJ1-3 TRBV6-5 . CASSSQTSGNTIYF TGTGCCAGCAGTTCGCAGACATCTGGAAACACCATATATTTT
many TRBJ2-1 TRBV20-1 . CSVPGGISYNEQFF TGCAGTGTCCCTGGCGGGATTTCCTACAATGAGCAGTTCTTC
. TRBJ2-5 TRBV7-8 . CASSLDPKQETQYF TGTGCCAGCAGCTTAGATCCCAAACAAGAGACCCAGTACTTC
. TRBJ1-2 TRBV29-1 . CSVEGYGYTF TGCAGCGTTGAAGGCTATGGCTACACCTTC
few TRBJ2-5 TRBV7-9 . CASSFRAYQETQYF TGTGCCAGCAGCTTTAGGGCCTACCAAGAGACCCAGTACTTC
. TRBJ2-4 TRBV2 . CASQGTEQGLRDIQYF TGTGCCAGCCAGGGGACGGAGCAGGGTCTTCGGGACATTCAGTACTTC
many TRBJ2-1 TRBV24-1 . CATSSYNEQFF TGTGCCACCAGTTCCTACAATGAGCAGTTCTTC
many TRBJ2-7 TRBV9 . CASSEGDFAYEQYF TGTGCCAGCAGCGAGGGGGACTTCGCCTACGAGCAGTACTTC
many TRBJ2-7 TRBV12-3/TRBV12-4 TRBD1 CASSSPGTGFEQYF TGTGCCAGCAGTTCGCCCGGGACAGGGTTCGAGCAGTACTTC
many TRBJ2-2 TRBV19 TRBD2 CASMGLAGDTGELFF TGTGCCAGTATGGGACTAGCGGGAGACACCGGGGAGCTGTTTTTT
few TRBJ1-5 TRBV25-1 TRBD1 CASSPTGENQPQHF TGTGCCAGCAGCCCTACAGGGGAGAATCAGCCCCAGCATTTT
few TRBJ2-3 TRBV6-1 . CASGGTAETDTQYF TGTGCCAGCGGGGGGACAGCAGAGACAGATACGCAGTATTTT
few TRBJ2-1 TRBV4-1 TRBD1 CASSLGQGVPSSYNEQFF TGCGCCAGCAGCCTGGGACAGGGGGTCCCCAGCTCCTACAATGAGCAGTTCTTC
many TRBJ2-1 TRBV6-5 . CASSYSLGGHNEQFF TGTGCCAGCAGTTACTCGCTGGGGGGCCACAATGAGCAGTTCTTC
many TRBJ2-1 TRBV14 . CASSQPDRYSYNEQFF TGTGCCAGCAGCCAGCCAGACAGATACTCCTACAATGAGCAGTTCTTC
many TRBJ2-3 TRBV12-3/TRBV12-4 TRBD2 CASSYTSGSGDTQYF TGTGCCAGCAGTTATACTAGCGGGAGTGGAGATACGCAGTATTTT
. TRBJ2-1 TRBV27 . CASRQSFNYNEQFF TGTGCCAGCCGACAGAGCTTTAACTACAATGAGCAGTTCTTC
many TRBJ2-7 TRBV24-1 TRBD1 CATSDPRDSTYEQYF TGTGCCACCAGTGATCCCCGGGACAGTACCTACGAGCAGTACTTC
. TRBJ2-1 TRBV15 TRBD1 CATSGQPSYNEQFF TGTGCCACCTCGGGACAGCCAAGCTACAATGAGCAGTTCTTC
many TRBJ2-1 TRBV20-1 . CSAREGPEQFF TGCAGTGCTCGAGAGGGTCCTGAGCAGTTCTTC
few TRBJ2-7 TRBV4-1 . CASSQDSPRHFYEQYF TGCGCCAGCAGCCAAGATTCGCCTCGGCACTTCTACGAGCAGTACTTC
. TRBJ2-1 TRBV6-5 . CASVRQAPVYNEQFF TGTGCCAGCGTTCGACAGGCCCCCGTTTACAATGAGCAGTTCTTC
many TRBJ2-2 TRBV7-9 . CASSPRPVGSNTGELFF TGTGCCAGCAGCCCTCGCCCGGTGGGATCGAACACCGGGGAGCTGTTTTTT
many TRBJ2-3 TRBV5-1 . CASSRGSSTDTQYF TGCGCCAGCAGCCGGGGGTCCAGCACAGATACGCAGTATTTT
few TRBJ1-1 TRBV11-2 TRBD1 CASSPDRGSVEAFF TGTGCCAGCAGCCCTGACAGGGGGAGCGTTGAAGCTTTCTTT
few TRBJ2-3 TRBV5-5 . CASSLRVVTDTQYF TGTGCCAGCAGCTTGAGAGTCGTTACAGATACGCAGTATTTT
few TRBJ2-1 TRBV28 TRBD2 CASSPSGRGVPYNEQFF TGTGCCAGCAGTCCAAGTGGGCGGGGGGTCCCCTACAATGAGCAGTTCTTC
few TRBJ1-5 TRBV5-4 TRBD1 CASSLGGQGGNQPQHF TGTGCCAGCAGCTTGGGGGGACAGGGGGGAAATCAGCCCCAGCATTTT
. TRBJ1-2 TRBV9 TRBD1 CASSGIGTGGNGYTF TGTGCCAGCAGCGGAATCGGGACAGGGGGCAATGGCTACACCTTC